One and the same sample provided the 27 T cell receptor beta chains below, sequenced in a study of memory CD4+ T cells and cytomegalovirus serostatus. Single viable CD3+CD4+CD8-CD45RO+ cells were sorted as the memory CD4+ T cells. Clones were read by immunoSEQ multiplex PCR, and TCRdb kept only the in-frame ones, dropping some. The table shows approximately 60,000 clones, with 70% to 85% occurring only once. The sequenced material came from memory CD4+ T cells from blood. These receptors came from an adult in good health and CMV-seropositive.

This chain uses TRBV29-1 with TRBJ1-2; 7 bases line up with TRBD1. The germline CDR1 and CDR2 sequences are SQVTM and ANQGSEA. The CDR3 has 11 amino acids. V dropped 7 bases and J dropped 6; count of bases not matched to a gene: 5. The DNA for the CDR3 is TGCAGCGGCGACAGGGAAGATGGCTACACCTTC. Amino acids: CSGDREDGYTF. Variable domain in full (rest from reference TRBV29-1 and TRBJ1-2): SAVISQKPSRDICQRGTSLTIQCQVDSQVTMMFWYRQQPGQSLTLIATANQGSEATYESGFVIDKFPISRPNLTFSTLTVSNMSPEDSSIYLCSGDREDGYTFGSGTRLTVV.

This clone was counted only a few times. The CDR3 region is CASSPTGAITDTQYF. In DNA form, the CDR3 reads TGTGCCAGCAGTCCCACGGGGGCGATTACAGATACGCAGTATTTT. V gene TRBV6-1 combines with J gene TRBJ2-3; D possibly matches TRBD1 or TRBD2 (6 bases each). In germline, CDR1 is MNHNS, CDR2 SASEGT. There are 15 residues in the CDR3. V dropped 5 bases and J dropped 3 bases, with 15 bases sitting between them.

The V and J genes are TRBV21-1 and TRBJ1-5. TRBV21-1 is reported as a pseudogene. There are 17 residues in the CDR3. CDR3 coding DNA: TGTGCCAGCAGCAAAGGGGGAAGGGGGGGTGGCAATCAGCCCCAGCATTTT. It is translated as CASSKGGRGGGNQPQHF.

The rearrangement uses TRBV20-1 and TRBJ2-1, with 9 bases identical to TRBD2. V shed 6 bases and J 13 bases; nucleotides not matched to a gene: 7. Germline loops: CDR1 DFQATT, CDR2 SNEGSKA (reference sequence). This CDR3 spans 11 amino acids. CDR3 region: CSADLLAGQFF. CDR3 nucleotides: TGCAGTGCCGACCTCCTAGCGGGACAGTTCTTC.

The chain uses TRBV5-1 and TRBJ2-3; D remains unclear. The germline gives CDR1 SGHRS, CDR2 YFSETQ. Trimming pared 2 bases from V and 0 bases from J, leaving 13 bases between. The CDR3 is 16 amino acids. CDR3 DNA: TGCGCCAGCAGCTTTCTCGCGTCAACTAGCACAGATACGCAGTATTTT. Its protein is CASSFLASTSTDTQYF. Supplemented by reference TRBV5-1 and TRBJ2-3, the full variable domain reads KAGVTQTPRYLIKTRGQQVTLSCSPISGHRSVSWYQQTPGQGLQFLFEYFSETQRNKGNFPGRFSGRQFSNSRSEMNVSTLELGDSALYLCASSFLASTSTDTQYFGPGTRLTVL.

The chain uses TRBV10-3 and TRBJ2-1; 11 nucleotides match TRBD2. The CDR3 has 13 amino acids. V lost 6 bases and J lost 6; bases outside the gene matches: 1. CDR1 and CDR2 from the germline V gene are ENHRY and SYGVKD. The CDR3 reads CAIRTSGTNEQFF. Written as DNA, the CDR3 is TGTGCCATCAGGACTAGCGGGACCAATGAGCAGTTCTTC.

The chain has TRBV23-1 and TRBJ2-2; 10 bases line up with TRBD1. TRBV23-1 is placed among ORFs of uncertain function. Trimming removed 7 bases from V and 1 base from J; junction bases left unmatched: 15. The CDR3 contains 19 residues. CDR3 nucleotides: TGCGCCAGCACATCCGGACAGGGGGGAGCATCGGGGAACACCGGGGAGCTGTTTTTT. This translates into CASTSGQGGASGNTGELFF.

The J gene is TRBJ2-1, the V gene TRBV20-1, with D uncertain. The CDR3 extends over 10 amino acids. The germline V gene has CDR1 DFQATT and CDR2 SNEGSKA (reference sequence). V lost 6 bases, J lost 9 bases, and 9 bases lay in between. The DNA for the CDR3 is TGCAGTGCCAATAGCCGTGAGCAGTTCTTC. Its translation is CSANSREQFF.

The J gene is TRBJ2-7, the V gene TRBV2, with D perhaps TRBD1 or TRBD2 (5 bases each). Trimming stripped 4 bases from V and 2 bases from J, with 12 bases between. This CDR3 has 14 amino acids. The germline V gene has CDR1 SNHLY and CDR2 FYNNEI. The CDR3 DNA follows: TGTGCCAGCAGTGTCGGGGCCCCGACCTACGAGCAGTACGTC. It yields the protein CASSVGAPTYEQYV.

The chain uses TRBV5-6 and TRBJ2-1; possibly TRBD1 or TRBD2 for D (5 bases each). The germline V gene encodes CDR1 SGHDT and CDR2 YYEEEE. The CDR3 extends over 15 amino acids. Trimming shortened V by 1 base and J by 3 bases, and 11 bases separated the two germline ends. The CDR3 loop reads CASSLSSGGYNEQFF. CDR3 nucleotide sequence: TGTGCCAGCAGCTTGTCTAGTGGGGGCTACAATGAGCAGTTCTTC.

The sample holds a few counts of this clone. Germline is not matched at one junction end, which may reflect a read error. V gene TRBV28 combines with J gene TRBJ2-7; TRBD1 might be the D (6 bases). The CDR3 totals 13 residues. CDR1 and CDR2 from the germline V gene are MDHEN and SYDVKM. The CDR3 region has the DNA TGTGCCACCAGTGGGGGCGGGCGGTACGAGCAGTACTTC. Amino acid sequence: CATSGGGRYEQYF.

This clone came up a few times. The chain joins TRBV5-6 to TRBJ2-7; 7 bases are shared with TRBD2. This CDR3 spans 17 amino acids. J was trimmed by 0 bases and V by 4 bases; bases with no gene match: 13. Germline lookup yields CDR1 SGHDT and CDR2 YYEEEE. The CDR3 region has the DNA TGTGCCAGCAGCGCACGGATAGCGGGCCTGAGCTCCTACGAGCAGTACGTC. The encoded protein is CASSARIAGLSSYEQYV.

The V gene is TRBV7-2, the J gene TRBJ2-7; D tentatively fits TRBD1 or TRBD2 (5 bases each). V was cut by 1 base and J by 2 bases, with 12 bases left in between. The CDR3 consists of 15 residues. Germline V gene lookup returns CDR1 SGHTA and CDR2 FQGNSA. The CDR3: CASSLVWDAAYEQYF. The CDR3 DNA reads TGTGCCAGCAGCTTAGTATGGGACGCTGCCTACGAGCAGTACTTC.

The V call is TRBV4-2, the J call TRBJ2-6; 10 bases are a match to TRBD2. CDR1 and CDR2 from the germline V gene are LGHNA and YNFKEQ. J gave up 4 bases and V 1 base, and 13 bases lay outside the gene matches. The CDR3 extends over 20 amino acids. The CDR3 is CASSQAVGVAGGSGANVLTF. The CDR3 region has the DNA TGTGCCAGCAGCCAAGCGGTTGGAGTAGCGGGAGGTTCAGGGGCCAACGTCCTGACTTTC.

J is TRBJ2-5 and V is TRBV7-9, with D possibly being TRBD2 (6 bases). The CDR3 has 15 amino acids. Trimming stripped 5 bases from V and 4 bases from J, with 17 bases between. CDR1 and CDR2 from the germline V gene are SEHNR and FQNEAQ (reference sequence). The CDR3 DNA reads as TGTGCCAGCAGCCCCAAGAGGAGGGTAGCAGAGACCCAGTACTTC. Translated: CASSPKRRVAETQYF. The full variable domain, rest sourced from reference TRBV7-9 and TRBJ2-5, is DTGVSQNPRHKITKRGQNVTFRCDPISEHNRLYWYRQTLGQGPEFLTYFQNEAQLEKSRLLSDRFSAERPKGSFSTLEIQRTEQGDSAMYLCASSPKRRVAETQYFGPGTRLLVL.

V usage is TRBV6-1 and J usage is TRBJ2-7, with 7 bases lining up with TRBD1. The V and J ends lost 6 bases and 3 bases, in that order; junction bases with no gene match: 11. The CDR3 covers 15 residues. CDR1 and CDR2 from the germline V gene are MNHNS and SASEGT. DNA for the CDR3: TGTGCCAGCAGCCTACAGACAGGGCGAGGCTACGAGCAGTACGTC. This encodes CASSLQTGRGYEQYV.

This chain uses TRBV13 with TRBJ1-4, with D possibly TRBD1 on 6 matching bases. The CDR3 totals 13 residues. CDR1 and CDR2 from the germline V gene are PRHDT and FYEKMQ (reference sequence). V gave up 2 bases and J gave up 7 bases, with 8 bases separating them. In DNA form, the CDR3 reads TGTGCCAGCAGCTTATGGGGGGCTGAAAAACTGTTTTTT. This gives the protein CASSLWGAEKLFF.

The V gene is TRBV28, the J gene TRBJ2-3, with a weak D call TRBD1 (7 bases). This CDR3 is built from 14 residues. Between the trimmed V and J ends, which lost 7 bases and 5 bases, there was a span of 16 bases. The germline CDR1 and CDR2 sequences are MDHEN and SYDVKM. CDR3 amino acids: CASNPQGGGDTQYF. As DNA, the CDR3 is TGTGCCAGCAACCCCCAGGGGGGCGGAGATACGCAGTATTTT. Full variable domain (outside the CDR3, taken from reference TRBV28 and TRBJ2-3): DVKVTQSSRYLVKRTGEKVFLECVQDMDHENMFWYRQDPGLGLRLIYFSYDVKMKEKGDIPEGYSVSREKKERFSLILESASTNQTSMYLCASNPQGGGDTQYFGPGTRLTVL.

The chain carries TRBV7-7 and TRBJ2-1; 12 positions agree with TRBD1. With 5 bases clipped from V and 5 bases from J, the junction kept 4 bases outside the gene matches. The CDR3 runs to 15 residues. Germline CDR1 and CDR2: SSHAT and FNYEAQ (reference sequence). CDR3 bases: TGTGCCAGCAGCCCCGGGACAGGGGGCCACAATGAGCAGTTCTTC. It encodes CASSPGTGGHNEQFF.

The V call is TRBV18, the J call TRBJ2-7; no clear D gene. Germline assignment: CDR1 KGHSH and CDR2 LQKENI. Deletions cut 2 bases from V and 7 bases from J, with 12 bases between. This CDR3 spans 13 amino acids. CDR3 nucleotides: TGTGCCAGCTCACCATCCCCAAGAGAGGAGCAGTACTTC. This sequence encodes CASSPSPREEQYF.

This sequence joins TRBV30 and TRBJ1-5; 12 bases match TRBD1. V was clipped by 2 bases and J by 6 bases; unmatched bases: 8. The CDR3 sequence is 16 residues long. Germline V gives CDR1 GTSNPN, CDR2 SVGIG (reference sequence). The CDR3 reads CAWSPRGQGATQPQHF. CDR3 DNA sequence: TGTGCCTGGAGTCCCAGGGGACAGGGGGCCACTCAGCCCCAGCATTTT. Looking up the rest from reference TRBV30 and TRBJ1-5 gives the full variable domain: SQTIHQWPATLVQPVGSPLSLECTVEGTSNPNLYWYRQAAGRGLQLLFYSVGIGQISSEVPQNLSASRPQDRQFILSSKKLLLSDSGFYLCAWSPRGQGATQPQHFGDGTRLSIL.

For the CDR3, the DNA is TGTGCCAGCAGCTTAGGGGGCCTCAGCTCCTACGAGCAGTACTTC. Translation gives CASSLGGLSSYEQYF. The J gene is TRBJ2-7, the V gene TRBV7-2, with a weak D call TRBD1 (5 bases). CDR1 is SGHTA, CDR2 FQGNSA, per germline. V dropped 1 base and J dropped 0 bases, with 10 bases sitting between them. This CDR3 comprises 15 residues.

The J gene is TRBJ1-5, the V gene TRBV28; D is unclear. The V end lost 5 bases, the J end lost 5 bases, and 7 bases lay between the germline ends. The CDR3 is 12 residues long. Germline V lookup: CDR1 MDHEN, CDR2 SYDVKM. This CDR3 is CASSPTDQPQHF. The DNA for the CDR3 is TGTGCCAGCAGTCCGACCGATCAGCCCCAGCATTTT.

V usage is TRBV13 and J usage is TRBJ2-7, with 9 bases aligning to TRBD2. CDR1 and CDR2 from the germline V gene are PRHDT and FYEKMQ (reference sequence). The CDR3 extends over 17 amino acids. The J segment lost 1 base and the V segment lost 3 bases, leaving 10 bases of the junction unmatched. The CDR3 sequence: CASSLAFSGSRSYEQYF. Written as DNA, the CDR3 is TGTGCCAGCAGCTTGGCCTTTAGCGGGAGTAGGTCCTACGAGCAGTACTTC.

This chain links TRBV10-3 with TRBJ2-1; 9 bases line up with TRBD1. This CDR3 contains 14 residues. CDR1 is ENHRY and CDR2 is SYGVKD in the germline V gene. J lost 6 bases, V lost 6 bases, and 6 bases had no gene match. The CDR3 sequence: CAIRGQGQANEQFF. In DNA, the CDR3 is TGTGCCATCAGGGGACAGGGACAGGCCAATGAGCAGTTCTTC.

CDR3 loop: CASSTLLAGGHNEQFF. The CDR3, as DNA: TGTGCCAGTAGTACCTTGCTAGCGGGAGGTCACAATGAGCAGTTCTTC. This chain connects TRBV19 to TRBJ2-1; 11 bases fit TRBD2. The junction had 7 bases not matched to a gene; V was cut back by 4 bases and J by 5 bases. CDR3 length: 16 residues. CDR1 is LNHDA, CDR2 SQIVND, per germline (reference sequence).

This clone occurred once. The V and J genes are TRBV2 and TRBJ1-1; 8 positions match TRBD1. The CDR3 is 13 amino acids. Per germline, CDR1 SNHLY and CDR2 FYNNEI. Germline trimming cut 6 bases from V and 3 bases from J; bases unmatched to any gene: 3. CDR3 nucleotides: TGTGCCAGCAGGGAGACAGGGGACACTGAAGCTTTCTTT. This encodes CASRETGDTEAFF.